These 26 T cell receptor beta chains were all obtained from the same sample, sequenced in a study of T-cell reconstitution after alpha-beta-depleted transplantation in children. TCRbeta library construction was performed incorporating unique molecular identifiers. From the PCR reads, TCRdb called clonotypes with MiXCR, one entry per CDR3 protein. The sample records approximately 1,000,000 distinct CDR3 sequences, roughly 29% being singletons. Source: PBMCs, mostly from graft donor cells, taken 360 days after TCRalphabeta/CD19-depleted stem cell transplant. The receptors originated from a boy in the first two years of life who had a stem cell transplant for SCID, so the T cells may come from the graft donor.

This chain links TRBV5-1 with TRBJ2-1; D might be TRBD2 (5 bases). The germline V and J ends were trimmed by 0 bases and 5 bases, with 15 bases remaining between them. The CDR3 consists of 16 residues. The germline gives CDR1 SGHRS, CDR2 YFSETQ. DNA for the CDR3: TGCGCCAGCAGCTTGGCCGGAGGATTATCCAACAATGAGCAGTTCTTC. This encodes CASSLAGGLSNNEQFF.

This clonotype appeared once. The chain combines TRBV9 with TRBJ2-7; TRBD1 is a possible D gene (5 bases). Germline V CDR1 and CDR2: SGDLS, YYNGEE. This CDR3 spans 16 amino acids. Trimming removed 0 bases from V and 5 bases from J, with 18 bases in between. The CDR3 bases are TGTGCCAGCAGCGTAGAATCAGGGTGGATTACGGACGAGCAGTACTTC. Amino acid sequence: CASSVESGWITDEQYF.

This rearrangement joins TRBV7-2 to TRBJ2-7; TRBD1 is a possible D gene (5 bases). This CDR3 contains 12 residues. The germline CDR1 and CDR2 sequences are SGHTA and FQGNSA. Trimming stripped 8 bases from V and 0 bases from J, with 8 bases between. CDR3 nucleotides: TGTGCCAGCCAGGACAACTCCTACGAGCAGTACTTC. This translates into CASQDNSYEQYF.

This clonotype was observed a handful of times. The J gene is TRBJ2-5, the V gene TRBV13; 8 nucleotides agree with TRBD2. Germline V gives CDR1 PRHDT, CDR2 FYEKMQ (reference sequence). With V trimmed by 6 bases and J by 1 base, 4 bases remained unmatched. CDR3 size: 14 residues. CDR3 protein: CASRMRGVQETQYF. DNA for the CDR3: TGTGCCAGCAGGATGCGGGGGGTCCAAGAGACCCAGTACTTC. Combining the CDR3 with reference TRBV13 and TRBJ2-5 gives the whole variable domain AAGVIQSPRHLIKEKRETATLKCYPIPRHDTVYWYQQGPGQDPQFLISFYEKMQSDKGSIPDRFSAQQFSDYHSELNMSSLELGDSALYFCASRMRGVQETQYFGPGTRLLVL.

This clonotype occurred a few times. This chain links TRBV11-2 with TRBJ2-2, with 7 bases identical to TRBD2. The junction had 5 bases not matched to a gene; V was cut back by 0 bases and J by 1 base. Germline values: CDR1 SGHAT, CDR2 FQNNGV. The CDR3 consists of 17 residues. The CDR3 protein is CASSLDVAGRNTGELFF. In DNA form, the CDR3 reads TGTGCCAGCAGCTTAGATGTAGCGGGTCGGAACACCGGGGAGCTGTTTTTT.

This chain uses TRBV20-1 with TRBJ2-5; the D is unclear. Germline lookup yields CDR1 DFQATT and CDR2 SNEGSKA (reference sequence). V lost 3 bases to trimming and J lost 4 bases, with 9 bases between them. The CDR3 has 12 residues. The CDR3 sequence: CSASSAGETQYF. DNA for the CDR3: TGCAGTGCTAGTTCAGCCGGAGAGACCCAGTACTTC.

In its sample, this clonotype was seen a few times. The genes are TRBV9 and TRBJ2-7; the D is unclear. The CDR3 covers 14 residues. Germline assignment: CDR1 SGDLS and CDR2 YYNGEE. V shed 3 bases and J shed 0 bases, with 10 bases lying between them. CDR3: CASSAGRNSYEQYF. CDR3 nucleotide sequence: TGTGCCAGCAGCGCCGGACGTAACTCCTACGAGCAGTACTTC.

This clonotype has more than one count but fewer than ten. The chain's CDR3 is CASSLEARGQSKSRTNTEAFF. In DNA, the CDR3 is TGTGCCAGCAGCTTAGAGGCCCGGGGGCAATCAAAAAGTAGAACCAACACTGAAGCTTTCTTT. The genes are TRBV7-6 and TRBJ1-1, with a possible D match to TRBD1 (6 bases). Germline CDR1 reads SGHVS; CDR2 reads FNYEAQ. This CDR3 comprises 21 residues. V lost 1 base, J lost 2 bases, and 29 bases lay in between.

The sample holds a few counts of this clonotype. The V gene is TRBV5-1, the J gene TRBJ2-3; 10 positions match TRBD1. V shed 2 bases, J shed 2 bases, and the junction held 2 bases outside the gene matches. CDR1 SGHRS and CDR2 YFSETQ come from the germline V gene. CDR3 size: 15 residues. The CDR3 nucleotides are TGCGCCAGCAGCTTAGGACAGGGGGTCACAGATACGCAGTATTTT. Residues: CASSLGQGVTDTQYF.

The CDR3 DNA follows: TGCGCCAGCAGCTTGGTACTAGCGGGGAGTAGTGATACGCAGTATTTT. Translation: CASSLVLAGSSDTQYF. The chain employs TRBV5-1 and TRBJ2-3; 10 bases map to TRBD2. Looked up from germline, CDR1 is SGHRS and CDR2 is YFSETQ. The length of the CDR3 is 16 residues. Germline trimming cut 0 bases from V and 6 bases from J; bases unmatched to any gene: 7. The full variable domain, with the rest looked up from reference TRBV5-1 and TRBJ2-3, is KAGVTQTPRYLIKTRGQQVTLSCSPISGHRSVSWYQQTPGQGLQFLFEYFSETQRNKGNFPGRFSGRQFSNSRSEMNVSTLELGDSALYLCASSLVLAGSSDTQYFGPGTRLTVL.

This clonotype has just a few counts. CDR3 in amino acids: CASSQQGWNSPLHF. CDR3 bases: TGTGCCAGCAGCCAACAGGGCTGGAATTCACCCCTCCACTTT. This chain uses TRBV14 with TRBJ1-6; possible D gene TRBD1, 5 bases. Germline-derived CDR1 and CDR2 are SGHDN and FVKESK. V was shortened by 2 bases and J by 7 bases, with 9 bases between the two germline ends. This CDR3 has 14 amino acids.

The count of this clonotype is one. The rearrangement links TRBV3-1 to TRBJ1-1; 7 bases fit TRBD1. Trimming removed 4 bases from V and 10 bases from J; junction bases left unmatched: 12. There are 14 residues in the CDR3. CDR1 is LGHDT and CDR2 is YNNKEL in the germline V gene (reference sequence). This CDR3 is CASSRGTATLGAFF. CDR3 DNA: TGTGCCAGCAGCCGGGGGACAGCTACACTTGGAGCTTTCTTT.

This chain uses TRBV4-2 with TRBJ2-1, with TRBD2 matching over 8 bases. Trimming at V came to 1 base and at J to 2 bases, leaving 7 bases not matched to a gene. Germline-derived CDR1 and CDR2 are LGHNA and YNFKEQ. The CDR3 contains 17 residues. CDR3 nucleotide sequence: TGTGCCAGCAGCCAAGGAGTACGGCGGGGGGCCTACAATGAGCAGTTCTTC. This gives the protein CASSQGVRRGAYNEQFF.

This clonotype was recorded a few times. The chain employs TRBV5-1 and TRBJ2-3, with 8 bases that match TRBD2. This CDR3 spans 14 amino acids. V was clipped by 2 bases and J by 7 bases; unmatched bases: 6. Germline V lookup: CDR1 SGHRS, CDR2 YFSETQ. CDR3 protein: CASSFAGGHYTQYF. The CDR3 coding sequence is TGCGCCAGCAGCTTCGCGGGGGGACACTATACGCAGTATTTT. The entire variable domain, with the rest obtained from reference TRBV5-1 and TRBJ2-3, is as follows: KAGVTQTPRYLIKTRGQQVTLSCSPISGHRSVSWYQQTPGQGLQFLFEYFSETQRNKGNFPGRFSGRQFSNSRSEMNVSTLELGDSALYLCASSFAGGHYTQYFGPGTRLTVL.

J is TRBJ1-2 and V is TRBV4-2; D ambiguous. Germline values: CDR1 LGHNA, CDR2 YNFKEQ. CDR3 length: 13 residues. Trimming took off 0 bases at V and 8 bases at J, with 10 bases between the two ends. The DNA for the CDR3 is TGTGCCAGCAGCCAAGATCCCCCCCACGGCTACACCTTC. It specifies CASSQDPPHGYTF.

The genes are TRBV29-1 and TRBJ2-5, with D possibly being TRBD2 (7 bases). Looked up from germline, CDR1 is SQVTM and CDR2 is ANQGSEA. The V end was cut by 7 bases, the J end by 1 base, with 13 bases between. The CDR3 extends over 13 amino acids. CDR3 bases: TGCAGCGCCCGCGGGGGCCTCCAAGAGACCCAGTACTTC. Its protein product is CSARGGLQETQYF. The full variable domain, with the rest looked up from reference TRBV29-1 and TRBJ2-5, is SAVISQKPSRDICQRGTSLTIQCQVDSQVTMMFWYRQQPGQSLTLIATANQGSEATYESGFVIDKFPISRPNLTFSTLTVSNMSPEDSSIYLCSARGGLQETQYFGPGTRLLVL.

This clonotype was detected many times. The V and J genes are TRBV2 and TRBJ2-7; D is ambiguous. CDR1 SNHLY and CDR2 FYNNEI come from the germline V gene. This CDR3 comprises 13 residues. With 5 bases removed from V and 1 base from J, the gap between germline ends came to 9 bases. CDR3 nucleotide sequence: TGTGCCAGCAGTAATGAGGCATCCTACGAGCAGTACTTC. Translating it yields CASSNEASYEQYF. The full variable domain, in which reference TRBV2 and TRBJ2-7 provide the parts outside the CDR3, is EPEVTQTPSHQVTQMGQEVILRCVPISNHLYFYWYRQILGQKVEFLVSFYNNEISEKSEIFDDQFSVERPDGSNFTLKIRSTKLEDSAMYFCASSNEASYEQYFGPGTRLTVT.

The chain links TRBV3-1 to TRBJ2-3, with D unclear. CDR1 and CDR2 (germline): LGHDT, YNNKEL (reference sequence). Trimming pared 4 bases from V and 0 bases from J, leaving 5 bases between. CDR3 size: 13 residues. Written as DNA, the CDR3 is TGTGCCAGCAGCCCTCACAGCACAGATACGCAGTATTTT. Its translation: CASSPHSTDTQYF.

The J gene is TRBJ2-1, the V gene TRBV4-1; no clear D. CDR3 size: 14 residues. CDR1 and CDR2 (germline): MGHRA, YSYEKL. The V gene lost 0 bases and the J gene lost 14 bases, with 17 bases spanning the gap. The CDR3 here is CASSQDSRLHVKFF. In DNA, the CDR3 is TGCGCCAGCAGCCAAGATTCCAGGCTTCATGTTAAGTTCTTC.

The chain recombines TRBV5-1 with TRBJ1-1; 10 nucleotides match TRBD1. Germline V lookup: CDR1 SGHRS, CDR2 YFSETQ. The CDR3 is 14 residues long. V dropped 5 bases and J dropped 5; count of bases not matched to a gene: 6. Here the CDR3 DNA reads TGCGCCAGCAGAAGGGACAGGGGCGCGACTGAAGCTTTCTTT. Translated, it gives CASRRDRGATEAFF.

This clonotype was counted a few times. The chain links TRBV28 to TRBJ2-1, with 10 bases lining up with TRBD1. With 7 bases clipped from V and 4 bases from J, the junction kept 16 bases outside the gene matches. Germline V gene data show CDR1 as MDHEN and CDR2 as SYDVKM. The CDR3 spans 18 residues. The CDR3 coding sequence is TGTGCCAGCACCACGTACTTCGGCGGGACAGGGGCGTACAATGAGCAGTTCTTC. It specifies CASTTYFGGTGAYNEQFF.

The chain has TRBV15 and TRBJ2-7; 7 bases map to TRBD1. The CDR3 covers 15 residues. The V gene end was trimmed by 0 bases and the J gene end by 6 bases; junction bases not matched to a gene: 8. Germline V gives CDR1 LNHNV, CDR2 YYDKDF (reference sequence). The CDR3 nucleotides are TGTGCCACCAGCAGAGATCACAGGGGATCCGGCGAGCAGTACTTC. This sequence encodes CATSRDHRGSGEQYF.

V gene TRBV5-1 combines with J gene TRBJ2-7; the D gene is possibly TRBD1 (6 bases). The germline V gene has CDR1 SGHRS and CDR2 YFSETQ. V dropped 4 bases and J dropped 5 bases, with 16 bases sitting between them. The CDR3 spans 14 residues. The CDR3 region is CASSPTGWYHEQYF. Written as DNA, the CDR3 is TGCGCCAGCAGCCCCACAGGGTGGTACCACGAGCAGTACTTC.

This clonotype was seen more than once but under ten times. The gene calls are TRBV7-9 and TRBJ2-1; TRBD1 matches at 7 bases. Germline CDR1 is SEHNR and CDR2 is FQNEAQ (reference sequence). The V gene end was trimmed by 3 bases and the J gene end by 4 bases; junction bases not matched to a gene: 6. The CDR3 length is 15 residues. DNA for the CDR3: TGTGCCAGCAGCTTTGGGCAGGGGGTTTACAATGAGCAGTTCTTC. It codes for CASSFGQGVYNEQFF.

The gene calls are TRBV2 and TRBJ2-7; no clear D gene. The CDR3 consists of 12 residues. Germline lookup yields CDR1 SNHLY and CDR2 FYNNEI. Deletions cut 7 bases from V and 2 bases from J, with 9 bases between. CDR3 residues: CASKDGPYEQYF. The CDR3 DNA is TGTGCCAGCAAGGACGGTCCCTACGAGCAGTACTTC.

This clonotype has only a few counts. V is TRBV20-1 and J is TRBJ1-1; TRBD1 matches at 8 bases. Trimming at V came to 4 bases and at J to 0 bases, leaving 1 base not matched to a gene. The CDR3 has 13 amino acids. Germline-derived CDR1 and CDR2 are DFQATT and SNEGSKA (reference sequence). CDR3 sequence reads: CSAKGQVNTEAFF. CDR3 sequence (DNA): TGCAGTGCTAAGGGACAGGTGAACACTGAAGCTTTCTTT.